These T cell receptor beta chains were read from a single sample in a study of blood T cell repertoires in COVID-19. The protocol was immunoSEQ multiplex PCR, while the TCRdb copy is restricted to in-frame clones and leaves out a portion. The sample consists of over 130,000 clones, about 86% of them appearing once. The specimen sequenced was peripheral blood. These TCRs come from a woman aged 60-70 years with acute or convalescent COVID-19. CDR3s include the opening cysteine and the closing phenylalanine or tryptophan. The order of the fields is CDR3 DNA, CDR3 protein, D gene, J gene, V gene, clone size. D genes are given only for firm matches. Some rows have no size entry. The others give once, few or many, or a class for an expanded clone.

cdr3_nt: TGTGCCAGCAGCCAAACCGGGGAGCTGTTTTTT; cdr3_aa: CASSQTGELFF; d_call: -; j_call: TRBJ2-2; v_call: TRBV7-2; clone_size: -
cdr3_nt: TGCGCCAGCAGCCAACAGGGAGGTCAGCCCCAGCATTTT; cdr3_aa: CASSQQGGQPQHF; d_call: -; j_call: TRBJ1-5; v_call: TRBV4-3; clone_size: -
cdr3_nt: TGTGCCAGTAGTACGAGACCGGGCCAAGACAGCCATCTCTATAGCAATCAGCCCCAGCATTTT; cdr3_aa: CASSTRPGQDSHLYSNQPQHF; d_call: -; j_call: TRBJ1-5; v_call: TRBV19; clone_size: -
cdr3_nt: TGTGCCATCAGGATGGGGGGTCAATACGAGCAGTACTTC; cdr3_aa: CAIRMGGQYEQYF; d_call: -; j_call: TRBJ2-7; v_call: TRBV10-3; clone_size: -
cdr3_nt: TGTGCCAGCAGCTTAAGCGGGGGCGAGTTAAGAGCTTTCTTT; cdr3_aa: CASSLSGGELRAFF; d_call: -; j_call: TRBJ1-1; v_call: TRBV14; clone_size: -
cdr3_nt: TGTGCCAGCAGTTCCCAGCGGGTACACACAGATACGCAGTATTTT; cdr3_aa: CASSSQRVHTDTQYF; d_call: -; j_call: TRBJ2-3; v_call: TRBV6-5; clone_size: -
cdr3_nt: TGTGCCAGCAGTTTCGCTGGCTGGTCCGGGACAGGGGTTATGAATGAGCAGTTCTTC; cdr3_aa: CASSFAGWSGTGVMNEQFF; d_call: TRBD1; j_call: TRBJ2-1; v_call: TRBV27; clone_size: -
cdr3_nt: TGTGCCAGTACCCCGGGGCGGGAGCCAGGAACCGGGGAGCTGTTTTTT; cdr3_aa: CASTPGREPGTGELFF; d_call: TRBD2; j_call: TRBJ2-2; v_call: TRBV19; clone_size: -
cdr3_nt: TGCGCCAGCAGCTTGGGAGCTGCCTCCGGAGATACGCAGTATTTT; cdr3_aa: CASSLGAASGDTQYF; d_call: -; j_call: TRBJ2-3; v_call: TRBV5-1; clone_size: -
cdr3_nt: TGTGCCAGCAGCTTAGCTAGCGGTAGCACAGATACGCAGTATTTT; cdr3_aa: CASSLASGSTDTQYF; d_call: -; j_call: TRBJ2-3; v_call: TRBV7-6; clone_size: -
cdr3_nt: TGCGCCAGCAGCCAAGATTATTCTAGCGGGAGTTATTACGAGCAGTACTTC; cdr3_aa: CASSQDYSSGSYYEQYF; d_call: TRBD2; j_call: TRBJ2-7; v_call: TRBV4-3; clone_size: -
cdr3_nt: TGTGCCTGGAGCGGGACAGGTCTACAAGAGACCCAGTACTTC; cdr3_aa: CAWSGTGLQETQYF; d_call: TRBD1; j_call: TRBJ2-5; v_call: TRBV30; clone_size: -
cdr3_nt: TGCGCCAGCAGCGAGGGTAGTTACACTGAAGCTTTCTTT; cdr3_aa: CASSEGSYTEAFF; d_call: -; j_call: TRBJ1-1; v_call: TRBV5-1; clone_size: few
cdr3_nt: TGTGCCAGCAGGGCATCTTCTAGCGGGAGAGGTAATACGCAGTATTTT; cdr3_aa: CASRASSSGRGNTQYF; d_call: TRBD2; j_call: TRBJ2-3; v_call: TRBV25-1; clone_size: -
cdr3_nt: TGTGCCAGCGGGAAGGAGGGGTACAATGAGCAGTTCTTC; cdr3_aa: CASGKEGYNEQFF; d_call: -; j_call: TRBJ2-1; v_call: TRBV27; clone_size: -
cdr3_nt: TGCAGCGTTGACAGGGGTTGGGGAGCTTTCTTT; cdr3_aa: CSVDRGWGAFF; d_call: -; j_call: TRBJ1-1; v_call: TRBV29-1; clone_size: -
cdr3_nt: TGTGCCAGCAGGGACAGTTCTCTACGTGACGAGCAGTACTTC; cdr3_aa: CASRDSSLRDEQYF; d_call: -; j_call: TRBJ2-7; v_call: TRBV28; clone_size: -
cdr3_nt: TGTGCCAGCAGCCCAACGCACACCTTCGACAGCCCCTACACAGATACGCAGTATTTT; cdr3_aa: CASSPTHTFDSPYTDTQYF; d_call: -; j_call: TRBJ2-3; v_call: TRBV11-3; clone_size: -
cdr3_nt: TGCGCCAGCAGGCTAAGGAGCGGAAGCGGGATGGGCAATGAGCAGTTCTTC; cdr3_aa: CASRLRSGSGMGNEQFF; d_call: TRBD2; j_call: TRBJ2-1; v_call: TRBV4-1; clone_size: -
cdr3_nt: TGTGCCATCAGACTTACAGGGGGCTACTATGGCTACACCTTC; cdr3_aa: CAIRLTGGYYGYTF; d_call: TRBD1; j_call: TRBJ1-2; v_call: TRBV10-3; clone_size: -
cdr3_nt: TGTGCTAGTGGTCCGGGACAAGCTTATGGCTACACCTTC; cdr3_aa: CASGPGQAYGYTF; d_call: -; j_call: TRBJ1-2; v_call: TRBV12-5; clone_size: -
cdr3_nt: TGCAGTGCGAGTAACGCGGGAGGGGGTAACAATGAGCAGTTCTTC; cdr3_aa: CSASNAGGGNNEQFF; d_call: TRBD2; j_call: TRBJ2-1; v_call: TRBV20-1; clone_size: -
cdr3_nt: TGTGCCACCGGTCAGGGGACTAGGACCGGGGAGCTGTTTTTT; cdr3_aa: CATGQGTRTGELFF; d_call: TRBD2; j_call: TRBJ2-2; v_call: TRBV7-3; clone_size: -
cdr3_nt: TGTGCCAGCAGCCCACCGAGCTACGGGGTTAATGAAAAACTGTTTTTT; cdr3_aa: CASSPPSYGVNEKLFF; d_call: -; j_call: TRBJ1-4; v_call: TRBV7-9; clone_size: -
cdr3_nt: TGCGCCAGCAGCTTAGTGGCGGGAGTCAGCGGTGAGCAGTTCTTC; cdr3_aa: CASSLVAGVSGEQFF; d_call: TRBD2; j_call: TRBJ2-1; v_call: TRBV5-1; clone_size: -
cdr3_nt: TGCGCCAGCGGGGAAAGGGGGCGGTCTAACTATGGCTACACCTTC; cdr3_aa: CASGERGRSNYGYTF; d_call: TRBD1; j_call: TRBJ1-2; v_call: TRBV10-2; clone_size: few
cdr3_nt: TGTGCCAGCAGTTTATTGTTTGCGGGAGCTGAGCAGTTCTTC; cdr3_aa: CASSLLFAGAEQFF; d_call: TRBD2; j_call: TRBJ2-1; v_call: TRBV28; clone_size: -
cdr3_nt: TGCAGCGTAAGGCAGGGGAACACTGAAGCTTTCTTT; cdr3_aa: CSVRQGNTEAFF; d_call: -; j_call: TRBJ1-1; v_call: TRBV29-1; clone_size: few
cdr3_nt: TGTGCCAGCAGCCCTGGACAGGGAGTATATGGCTACACCTTC; cdr3_aa: CASSPGQGVYGYTF; d_call: TRBD1; j_call: TRBJ1-2; v_call: TRBV3-1/TRBV3-2; clone_size: -
cdr3_nt: TGTGCCAGCAGCTCACAGTACAATGAGCAGTTCTTC; cdr3_aa: CASSSQYNEQFF; d_call: -; j_call: TRBJ2-1; v_call: TRBV5-4; clone_size: -
cdr3_nt: TGTGCCAGCTGTAGCGGGAGTGCAAATGAGCAGTTCTTC; cdr3_aa: CASCSGSANEQFF; d_call: TRBD2; j_call: TRBJ2-1; v_call: TRBV2; clone_size: -